The following is a T cell receptor (beta chain) sequence with its context. The sample originates from a study of T-cell reconstitution after alpha-beta-depleted transplantation in children. A library of TCRbeta sequences, prepared with unique molecular identifiers, was generated. MiXCR was run by TCRdb on the PCR reads, yielding one entry per CDR3 protein. The sample lists approximately 350,000 distinct CDR3 sequences; 10% to 15% were seen once. Trimming left V 1 base short and J 1 base short, with 14 bases between. Germline CDR1 and CDR2: SEHNR and FQNEAQ (reference sequence). This CDR3 has 17 amino acids.

This clonotype was sampled from a human donor who donated a stem cell graft to a child with Fanconi anemia. This specimen was PBMCs, taken from the stem cell graft. The chain has TRBV7-9 and TRBJ2-4; D gene unclear. Here the CDR3 DNA reads TGTGCCAGCAGCTTAGGGTCCCACGGTGAGGCCAAAAACATTCAGTACTTC. It yields the protein CASSLGSHGEAKNIQYF.